This entry lists 21 T cell receptor beta chains sequenced from one sample in a study of T cells in Graves' hyperthyroidism and ophthalmopathy. Using RNA transcripts as the source, TCR beta CDR3 regions were amplified. HTBI primers drove first-round RT-PCR of the TCR CDR3. MiXCR, applied by TCRdb to the multiplex PCR reads, yields one record per CDR3 protein. The data contain hundreds of thousands of distinct CDR3 sequences, 15% to 20% of them singletons. The material sequenced was blood. Source of these receptors: a woman aged 18-29 years with Graves' hyperthyroidism.

The CDR3: CAIGGQEPSTEAFF. In nucleotides, the CDR3 is TGTGCCATCGGGGGACAGGAGCCGAGCACTGAAGCTTTCTTT. The chain is built from TRBV10-3 and TRBJ1-1, with 8 bases identical to TRBD1. Trimming cost V 8 bases and J 4 bases; bases outside gene matches: 9. This CDR3 contains 14 residues. The germline V gene encodes CDR1 ENHRY and CDR2 SYGVKD.

This clonotype was seen only a few times. CDR3 coding DNA: TGTGCCAGCAGCCGACAGGGGGCTGGGTACGAGCAGTACTTC. Translation gives CASSRQGAGYEQYF. V is TRBV6-1 and J is TRBJ2-7; 10 nucleotides align to TRBD1. CDR1 is MNHNS and CDR2 is SASEGT in the germline V gene. The CDR3 totals 14 residues. Losses at the gene ends were 6 bases for V and 4 bases for J; bases not matched to a gene: 6.

The gene calls are TRBV5-5 and TRBJ2-3; D perhaps matches TRBD1 (6 bases). Trimming took 3 bases from V and 6 from J, leaving 14 bases between them. CDR1 is SGHKS, CDR2 YYEKEE, per germline (reference sequence). The CDR3 has 14 amino acids. The CDR3 sequence is CASSWQGFSDTQYF. CDR3 coding DNA: TGTGCCAGCAGCTGGCAGGGGTTTTCGGATACGCAGTATTTT.

This sequence joins TRBV18 and TRBJ2-1, with a possible D match to TRBD2 (6 bases). V was clipped by 4 bases and J by 5 bases, with 24 bases between them. The CDR3 covers 18 residues. CDR1 KGHSH and CDR2 LQKENI come from the germline V gene. The CDR3 loop is CASSLRRDGTLLNNEQFF. The CDR3 DNA is TGTGCCAGCTCACTAAGAAGGGACGGGACTTTACTTAACAATGAGCAGTTCTTC. The entire variable domain, with the rest obtained from reference TRBV18 and TRBJ2-1, is as follows: NAGVMQNPRHLVRRRGQEARLRCSPMKGHSHVYWYRQLPEEGLKFMVYLQKENIIDESGMPKERFSAEFPKEGPSILRIQQVVRGDSAAYFCASSLRRDGTLLNNEQFFGPGTRLTVL.

The genes are TRBV20-1 and TRBJ2-1, with 13 positions matching TRBD2. Germline CDR1 reads DFQATT; CDR2 reads SNEGSKA (reference sequence). With 6 bases clipped from V and 3 bases from J, the junction kept 11 bases outside the gene matches. The CDR3 is 17 amino acids. The CDR3, as DNA: TGCAGTGCCCCCCCACTAGCGGGAGGGCCAGACTACAATGAGCAGTTCTTC. Translating it yields CSAPPLAGGPDYNEQFF.

J is TRBJ1-5 and V is TRBV28; weak D call: TRBD1 (6 bases). V was pared by 3 bases and J by 1 base, with 13 bases between. Germline CDR1 is MDHEN and CDR2 is SYDVKM. The CDR3 totals 16 residues. This CDR3 reads CASSFGGPSSNQPQHF. DNA for the CDR3: TGTGCCAGCAGTTTTGGGGGGCCCTCAAGCAATCAGCCCCAGCATTTT.

V gene TRBV2 combines with J gene TRBJ2-2; 10 bases fit TRBD2. Germline assignment: CDR1 SNHLY and CDR2 FYNNEI. J lost 6 bases, V lost 6 bases, and 1 base had no gene match. The CDR3 covers 13 residues. CDR3 region: CASRGTSAGELFF. For the CDR3, the DNA is TGTGCCAGCAGGGGGACTAGCGCCGGGGAGCTGTTTTTT.

This clonotype appeared many times. J is TRBJ2-1 and V is TRBV9; TRBD2 agrees at 11 bases. The germline CDR1 and CDR2 sequences are SGDLS and YYNGEE. The CDR3 contains 18 residues. V was pared by 3 bases and J by 8 bases, with 16 bases of the junction left unmatched. CDR3 in DNA: TGTGCCAGCAGCGCCGACCCCTTAGCGGGAGGGCAGTTGGATGAGCAGTTCTTC. Amino acids: CASSADPLAGGQLDEQFF.

This clonotype has ten or more counts. The chain is built from TRBV7-9 and TRBJ1-2; D may be TRBD1 (6 bases). Germline CDR1 is SEHNR and CDR2 is FQNEAQ (reference sequence). With 6 bases removed from V and 2 bases from J, the gap between germline ends came to 13 bases. The CDR3 consists of 14 residues. The CDR3 spells CASRSRGSNYGYTF. The CDR3 DNA is TGTGCCAGCAGGAGCAGGGGCTCGAACTATGGCTACACCTTC.

This clonotype was observed at least ten times. The V call is TRBV27, the J call TRBJ2-7; a possible D gene is TRBD2 (7 bases). The CDR3 loop spans 15 amino acids. Germline V gene data show CDR1 as MNHEY and CDR2 as SMNVEV (reference sequence). V was cut by 10 bases and J by 6 bases, with 25 bases left in between. The CDR3 DNA follows: TGTGCCATTGCACAAGGGGGAGGGCCTCCATTCGAGCAGTACTTC. Translated, it gives CAIAQGGGPPFEQYF.

This clonotype was counted at least ten times. V gene TRBV28 combines with J gene TRBJ1-1; D is uncertain. This CDR3 comprises 10 residues. Germline CDR1 is MDHEN and CDR2 is SYDVKM. Trimming took off 7 bases at V and 5 bases at J, with 5 bases between the two ends. CDR3 DNA sequence: TGTGCCAGCATCAGGACTGAAGCTTTCTTT. The encoded protein is CASIRTEAFF.

The chain employs TRBV19 and TRBJ1-2; 7 bases agree with TRBD1. In germline, CDR1 is LNHDA, CDR2 SQIVND (reference sequence). Trimming removed 8 bases from V and 2 bases from J; junction bases left unmatched: 17. The CDR3 is 17 amino acids. The CDR3 protein is CASFFSFYRDRNYGYTF. The CDR3 DNA sequence: TGTGCCAGTTTTTTTTCTTTTTACCGGGACAGAAACTATGGCTACACCTTC.

There are many counts of this clonotype. J is TRBJ2-5 and V is TRBV12-3 or TRBV12-4; the match to TRBD2 covers 7 bases. V was pared by 8 bases and J by 3 bases, with 3 bases of the junction left unmatched. This CDR3 is built from 12 residues. CDR3 in amino acids: CASLGGEETQYF. In nucleotides, the CDR3 is TGTGCCAGCCTGGGGGGGGAAGAGACCCAGTACTTC.

J is TRBJ2-3 and V is TRBV10-1, with D hard to call. Germline lookup yields CDR1 WNHNN and CDR2 SYGVQD (reference sequence). The germline V and J ends were trimmed by 5 bases and 6 bases, with 15 bases remaining between them. The CDR3 runs 14 residues. CDR3: CASSLRAAWDTQYF. CDR3 bases: TGCGCCAGCAGTCTCCGGGCCGCATGGGATACGCAGTATTTT.

This clonotype was counted between two and nine times. The CDR3 loop is CASSPRAGRGEKLFF. DNA of the CDR3: TGTGCCAGCAGCCCCCGGGCGGGGAGGGGTGAAAAACTGTTTTTT. The chain links TRBV6-1 to TRBJ1-4, with a weak D call TRBD1 (5 bases). The V and J ends lost 6 bases and 7 bases respectively, with 18 bases between them. The germline V gene has CDR1 MNHNS and CDR2 SASEGT. This CDR3 comprises 15 residues.

This chain uses TRBV12-3 or TRBV12-4 with TRBJ1-1; no firm D call. Deletions cut 0 bases from V and 7 bases from J, with 15 bases between. This CDR3 contains 15 residues. The CDR3 sequence is CASSLAPGVPHEAFF. The CDR3 DNA sequence: TGTGCCAGCAGTTTAGCGCCAGGCGTCCCCCATGAAGCTTTCTTT.

This clonotype was seen ten or more times. V and J are TRBV2 and TRBJ1-1, with D unclear. This CDR3 region has 15 residues. From germline, CDR1 is SNHLY and CDR2 FYNNEI. V lost 5 bases, J lost 1 base, and 14 bases lay in between. DNA of the CDR3: TGTGCCAGCAGTAAATACTTAGGCGGGAACACTGAAGCTTTCTTT. Its protein product is CASSKYLGGNTEAFF.

This clonotype was counted ten times or more. This chain joins TRBV6-2 or TRBV6-3 and TRBJ1-1; D is uncertain. Trimming removed 6 bases from V and 4 bases from J, with 12 bases in between. There are 13 residues in the CDR3. The germline gives CDR1 MNHEY, CDR2 SVGEGT. CDR3 residues: CASRFVSRTEAFF. The CDR3 DNA sequence: TGTGCCAGCAGATTCGTTAGTCGCACTGAAGCTTTCTTT.

This clonotype was picked up many times. The J gene is TRBJ2-7, the V gene TRBV11-2, with 8 bases aligning to TRBD1. CDR1 is SGHAT, CDR2 FQNNGV, per germline. There are 16 residues in the CDR3. V shed 5 bases and J 0 bases; nucleotides not matched to a gene: 9. The CDR3 coding sequence is TGTGCCAGCAGCCTAAGGCAGGGGGCGGGCTCCTACGAGCAGTACTTC. The encoded protein is CASSLRQGAGSYEQYF.

V and J are TRBV28 and TRBJ1-2; the match to TRBD1 covers 8 bases. The CDR3 is made up of 15 amino acids. V lost 7 bases, J lost 3 bases, and 10 bases stayed unmatched. Germline V gene data show CDR1 as MDHEN and CDR2 as SYDVKM. Here the CDR3 reads CASTQSGTGYYGYTF. In nucleotides, the CDR3 is TGTGCCAGCACTCAATCCGGGACAGGATACTATGGCTACACCTTC.

This clonotype was seen at least ten times. The chain carries TRBV11-2 and TRBJ2-3; 12 nucleotides agree with TRBD2. In germline, CDR1 is SGHAT, CDR2 FQNNGV. The ends lost 2 bases at V and 5 bases at J; junction bases unmatched: 11. The CDR3 covers 18 residues. CDR3 sequence reads: CASSLRLAGGPVGDTQYF. CDR3 DNA: TGTGCCAGCAGCTTAAGGCTAGCGGGGGGGCCGGTTGGAGATACGCAGTATTTT.